This entry lists 7 T cell receptor beta chains sequenced from one sample in a study of T cell therapy after organ transplantation. No antigen has been identified for these receptors. Repertoires were generated with immunoSEQ multiplex PCR, while TCRdb's copy carries only in-frame clones and drops some. The sample contains about 48,000 clones, approximately 94% of which appear only once. The source was CD8+ T cells from blood, collected before autologous CMV-specific T cell therapy. Receptors were obtained from a human patient who had received a solid organ transplant and had CMV disease.

This rearrangement joins TRBV7-9 to TRBJ2-1; tentatively, D is TRBD2 (5 bases). The CDR3 is 12 amino acids. The germline CDR1 and CDR2 sequences are SEHNR and FQNEAQ (reference sequence). V dropped 3 bases and J dropped 7 bases, with 7 bases sitting between them. CDR3 protein: CASSFGVNEQFF. In DNA, the CDR3 is TGTGCCAGCAGCTTCGGGGTTAATGAGCAGTTCTTC. Full variable domain (rest looked up from reference TRBV7-9 and TRBJ2-1): DTGVSQNPRHKITKRGQNVTFRCDPISEHNRLYWYRQTLGQGPEFLTYFQNEAQLEKSRLLSDRFSAERPKGSFSTLEIQRTEQGDSAMYLCASSFGVNEQFFGPGTRLTVL.

This rearrangement joins TRBV2 to TRBJ2-7, with D unresolved. V was trimmed by 6 bases and J by 0 bases, leaving 12 bases between them. Germline lookup yields CDR1 SNHLY and CDR2 FYNNEI. This CDR3 has 14 amino acids. The CDR3 nucleotides are TGTGCCAGCAGCGCAACCCCCCCCTCCTACGAGCAGTACTTC. As protein: CASSATPPSYEQYF. The full variable domain, in which reference TRBV2 and TRBJ2-7 provide the parts outside the CDR3, is EPEVTQTPSHQVTQMGQEVILRCVPISNHLYFYWYRQILGQKVEFLVSFYNNEISEKSEIFDDQFSVERPDGSNFTLKIRSTKLEDSAMYFCASSATPPSYEQYFGPGTRLTVT.

Regarding this clone: One end of the junction fails to match germline, which may point to a read error. The chain carries TRBV19 and TRBJ2-1; 8 bases are a match to TRBD1. This CDR3 contains 15 residues. Germline V CDR1 and CDR2: LNHDA, SQIVND (reference sequence). CDR3 in DNA: TGTGCCAGTAGGATAGGGACAGGAGACTACAATGAGCAGTTCTTC. Translated: CASRIGTGDYNEQFF.

This sequence joins TRBV18 and TRBJ1-5, with 9 bases identical to TRBD1. The CDR3 contains 16 residues. Looked up from germline, CDR1 is KGHSH and CDR2 is LQKENI. Unmatched junction bases numbered 10, after V lost 3 bases and J lost 7 bases. The CDR3 nucleotides are TGTGCCAGCTCACCCCGGGACAGGGTAGATGGCCAGCCCCAGCATTTT. Translated, it gives CASSPRDRVDGQPQHF.

This clone appeared a single time. The genes are TRBV19 and TRBJ1-2, with a possible D match to TRBD1 (6 bases). CDR3 length equals 13 residues. The V and J ends lost 6 bases and 6 bases respectively, with 14 bases between them. Per the germline V gene, CDR1 is LNHDA and CDR2 is SQIVND (reference sequence). CDR3 residues: CASRTSGEDGYTF. The CDR3 nucleotides read TGTGCCAGTAGGACATCAGGGGAGGATGGCTACACCTTC.

The gene calls are TRBV13 and TRBJ2-7; D call uncertain. The CDR3 runs to 13 residues. Germline V lookup: CDR1 PRHDT, CDR2 FYEKMQ (reference sequence). V was shortened by 1 base and J by 2 bases, with 6 bases between the two germline ends. The CDR3, as DNA: TGTGCCAGCAGCTTAGCCGCGACCTACGAGCAGTACTTC. Its translation is CASSLAATYEQYF.

V and J are TRBV12-5 and TRBJ1-5, with a possible D match to TRBD1 (6 bases). The germline V gene encodes CDR1 LGHNT and CDR2 FRNRAP. V lost 6 bases to trimming and J lost 3 bases, with 12 bases between them. The CDR3 spans 14 residues. CDR3 in amino acids: CASGPDRNNQPQHF. DNA for the CDR3: TGTGCTAGTGGCCCCGACAGGAACAATCAGCCCCAGCATTTT. The entire variable domain, with the rest obtained from reference TRBV12-5 and TRBJ1-5, is as follows: DARVTQTPRHKVTEMGQEVTMRCQPILGHNTVFWYRQTMMQGLELLAYFRNRAPLDDSGMPKDRFSAEMPDATLATLKIQPSEPRDSAVYFCASGPDRNNQPQHFGDGTRLSIL.